The 31 T cell receptor beta chains below were found in one sample sequenced in a study of human T cells and chemical hapten exposure. Stated time point: patch test 1, 2 weeks after DPC sensitization. The treatment: therapeutic diphenylcyclopropenone sensitization with weekly scalp DPC. TCRdb reprocessed the RACE reads via MiXCR and lists one record per CDR3 protein. The sample shows approximately 77,000 distinct CDR3 sequences, roughly 7.1% of them seen only once. The specimen comprised whole blood, sampled in connection with sensitization to the hapten diphenylcyclopropenone (DPC). Every receptor here comes from a woman aged 25 to 39 with alopecia areata. Some clones in this sample may be carry-over from other donors' samples.

This clonotype has ten or more counts. The chain carries TRBV14 and TRBJ1-2; D is unresolved. V lost 1 base and J 1 base, leaving 7 bases between the germline ends. Per germline, CDR1 SGHDN and CDR2 FVKESK. This CDR3 spans 14 amino acids. CDR3 loop: CASSQVAVNYGYTF. Here the CDR3 DNA reads TGTGCCAGCAGCCAAGTAGCGGTTAACTATGGCTACACCTTC.

The chain has TRBV20-1 and TRBJ2-1, with D uncertain. Trimming took off 0 bases at V and 6 bases at J, with 15 bases between the two ends. CDR1 and CDR2 (germline): DFQATT, SNEGSKA (reference sequence). This CDR3 spans 15 amino acids. The CDR3 protein is CSARESRGCLNEQFF. In nucleotides, the CDR3 is TGCAGTGCTAGAGAGTCGCGTGGGTGTCTCAATGAGCAGTTCTTC.

This clonotype was counted ten times or more. V gene TRBV20-1 combines with J gene TRBJ2-3; the D gene is possibly TRBD1 (5 bases). The germline V gene has CDR1 DFQATT and CDR2 SNEGSKA (reference sequence). With 3 bases removed from V and 5 bases from J, the gap between germline ends came to 15 bases. The CDR3 runs to 14 residues. The CDR3 reads CSARNRLGEDTQYF. The DNA for the CDR3 is TGCAGTGCTAGGAACAGGTTGGGTGAAGATACGCAGTATTTT.

This clonotype was seen ten or more times. The rearrangement joins TRBV5-6 to TRBJ2-4, with D possibly called TRBD1 or TRBD2 (6 bases each). V was clipped by 1 base and J by 2 bases, with 13 bases between them. Germline CDR1 reads SGHDT; CDR2 reads YYEEEE. The CDR3 loop spans 16 amino acids. The CDR3 spells CASSLRGEGTKNIQYF. DNA for the CDR3: TGTGCCAGCAGCTTGAGGGGGGAAGGGACCAAAAACATTCAGTACTTC. The whole variable domain, filled in from reference TRBV5-6 and TRBJ2-4, reads DAGVTQSPTHLIKTRGQQVTLRCSPKSGHDTVSWYQQALGQGPQFIFQYYEEEERQRGNFPDRFSGHQFPNYSSELNVNALLLGDSALYLCASSLRGEGTKNIQYFGAGTRLSVL.

This clonotype was recorded at least ten times. V is TRBV20-1 and J is TRBJ2-7; tentative D call: TRBD1 (6 bases). V was clipped by 6 bases and J by 1 base, with 10 bases between them. Germline CDR1 is DFQATT and CDR2 is SNEGSKA (reference sequence). CDR3 length: 12 residues. The CDR3 DNA sequence: TGCAGTGCCCAGGGGTGGTCCTACGAGCAGTACTTC. Its protein is CSAQGWSYEQYF.

There are many counts of this clonotype. The J gene is TRBJ2-4, the V gene TRBV20-1; maybe TRBD1 (5 bases). V lost 3 bases and J 1 base, leaving 16 bases between the germline ends. This CDR3 is 16 amino acids long. Germline V gives CDR1 DFQATT, CDR2 SNEGSKA (reference sequence). In DNA form, the CDR3 reads TGCAGTGCTAGCCCTCAACAGGATATCGCCAAAAACATTCAGTACTTC. Protein product: CSASPQQDIAKNIQYF.

This clonotype was recorded a few times. This chain's CDR3 is CASRHGRGSLNTEAFF. Here the CDR3 DNA reads TGTGCCAGCAGACACGGTAGGGGCTCTTTAAACACTGAAGCTTTCTTT. The gene calls are TRBV11-2 and TRBJ1-1; TRBD1 might be the D (5 bases). The CDR3 totals 16 residues. Germline V gene sequence: CDR1 SGHAT, CDR2 FQNNGV. Trimming cost V 6 bases and J 2 bases, with 19 bases left between them.

The rearrangement joins TRBV18 to TRBJ1-5; a weak D match, TRBD1 (6 bases). The CDR3 has 11 amino acids. The V end lost 6 bases, the J end lost 9 bases, and 9 bases lay between the germline ends. The V gene's germline CDR1 is KGHSH and CDR2 LQKENI. The chain's CDR3 is CASSQGGPQHF. The DNA of the CDR3 is TGTGCCAGCTCCCAAGGGGGGCCCCAGCATTTT. Based on the CDR3 plus reference TRBV18 and TRBJ1-5, the full variable domain is NAGVMQNPRHLVRRRGQEARLRCSPMKGHSHVYWYRQLPEEGLKFMVYLQKENIIDESGMPKERFSAEFPKEGPSILRIQQVVRGDSAAYFCASSQGGPQHFGDGTRLSIL.

This clonotype has ten or more counts. The rearrangement uses TRBV12-3 or TRBV12-4 and TRBJ1-1; D perhaps matches TRBD1 (5 bases). The CDR3 totals 13 residues. Trimming removed 4 bases from V and 3 bases from J, with 9 bases in between. CDR3 coding DNA: TGTGCCAGCAGTTGGGGCACATACACTGAAGCTTTCTTT. Amino acid sequence: CASSWGTYTEAFF.

This clonotype was seen a handful of times. The genes are TRBV12-3 or TRBV12-4 and TRBJ1-3, with D unclear. V shed 6 bases and J shed 0 bases, with 3 bases lying between them. CDR3 length equals 12 residues. This CDR3 reads CASRNSGNTIYF. CDR3 sequence (DNA): TGTGCCAGCAGGAACTCTGGAAACACCATATATTTT.

The V call is TRBV20-1, the J call TRBJ2-5; D is uncertain. V lost 1 base to trimming and J lost 2 bases, with 5 bases between them. The CDR3 has 12 amino acids. From germline, CDR1 is DFQATT and CDR2 SNEGSKA (reference sequence). The CDR3 DNA follows: TGCAGTGCTAGAGTCCCACAAGAGACCCAGTACTTC. This gives the protein CSARVPQETQYF.

This clonotype has a count of ten or more. The chain joins TRBV5-1 to TRBJ2-1; 8 nucleotides match TRBD1. The V gene end was trimmed by 4 bases and the J gene end by 8 bases; junction bases not matched to a gene: 11. The CDR3 has 15 residues. Germline CDR1 and CDR2: SGHRS and YFSETQ. The CDR3 protein is CASSPNTGGGDEQFF. The CDR3 bases are TGCGCCAGCAGCCCGAATACAGGGGGAGGTGATGAGCAGTTCTTC.

This clonotype came up a few times. This chain links TRBV6-2 or TRBV6-3 with TRBJ2-7; TRBD2 aligns across 7 bases. CDR1 and CDR2 (germline): MNHEY, SVGEGT. The CDR3 is 19 residues long. With V trimmed by 4 bases and J by 3 bases, 21 bases remained unmatched. The CDR3 DNA reads as TGTGCCAGCAGTTCCTTGATTGTACTGGGACGAGCGGGGATCTACGAGCAGTACTTC. Its protein is CASSSLIVLGRAGIYEQYF.

This clonotype has more than one count but fewer than ten. The chain has TRBV7-2 and TRBJ2-7, with D tentatively TRBD2 (5 bases). Per the germline V gene, CDR1 is SGHTA and CDR2 is FQGNSA. CDR3 length equals 14 residues. Trimming took off 4 bases at V and 0 bases at J, with 10 bases between the two ends. The CDR3 sequence is CASSSSRDSYEQYF. CDR3 coding DNA: TGTGCCAGCAGCTCGTCCCGGGACTCCTACGAGCAGTACTTC.

The chain recombines TRBV29-1 with TRBJ2-7; 8 nucleotides match TRBD1. Trimming cost V 6 bases and J 2 bases; bases outside gene matches: 9. Germline CDR1 is SQVTM and CDR2 is ANQGSEA. The CDR3 runs 14 residues. CDR3 amino acids: CSVLLFRGPYEQYF. The DNA of the CDR3 is TGCAGCGTCCTACTCTTCAGGGGGCCCTACGAGCAGTACTTC.

The rearrangement uses TRBV5-6 and TRBJ2-7; D ambiguous. CDR1 SGHDT and CDR2 YYEEEE come from the germline V gene. The CDR3 loop spans 15 amino acids. V dropped 7 bases and J dropped 0 bases, with 17 bases sitting between them. CDR3 bases: TGTGCCAGCGGCCCCGGAGCCTCCCGCTCCTACGAGCAGTACTTC. Translated: CASGPGASRSYEQYF.

This clonotype was found many times. The chain is built from TRBV5-1 and TRBJ2-3; D call uncertain. With 0 bases removed from V and 2 bases from J, the gap between germline ends came to 7 bases. CDR1 and CDR2 (germline): SGHRS, YFSETQ. This CDR3 has 14 amino acids. Here the CDR3 reads CASSLVELTDTQYF. The CDR3 DNA sequence: TGCGCCAGCAGCTTGGTAGAGCTCACAGATACGCAGTATTTT.

This clonotype was seen repeatedly, ten times or more. J is TRBJ2-1 and V is TRBV7-3; 7 bases map to TRBD2. Germline CDR1 SGHTA, CDR2 FQGTGA. This CDR3 is 15 amino acids long. The junction had 5 bases not matched to a gene; V was cut back by 2 bases and J by 4 bases. The CDR3 DNA reads as TGTGCCAGCAGCTTATGGCCCGGGGGGTACAATGAGCAGTTCTTC. It specifies CASSLWPGGYNEQFF. Full variable domain (missing parts from reference TRBV7-3 and TRBJ2-1): GAGVSQTPSNKVTEKGKYVELRCDPISGHTALYWYRQSLGQGPEFLIYFQGTGAADDSGLPNDRFFAVRPEGSVSTLKIQRTERGDSAVYLCASSLWPGGYNEQFFGPGTRLTVL.

There are a few counts of this clonotype. The chain has TRBV29-1 and TRBJ2-3, with D perhaps TRBD1 (5 bases). The V and J ends lost 4 bases and 0 bases respectively, with 11 bases between them. Germline-derived CDR1 and CDR2 are SQVTM and ANQGSEA. This CDR3 is built from 14 residues. The CDR3 nucleotides read TGCAGCGTTGTCGTCAGGGTGAGCACAGATACGCAGTATTTT. Translation: CSVVVRVSTDTQYF.

This clonotype occurred a few times. The chain recombines TRBV7-9 with TRBJ1-2; 9 bases fit TRBD1. Trimming at V came to 6 bases and at J to 7 bases, leaving 3 bases not matched to a gene. CDR3 length equals 12 residues. Per the germline V gene, CDR1 is SEHNR and CDR2 is FQNEAQ (reference sequence). Here the CDR3 reads CASRRDRVGYTF. In DNA form, the CDR3 reads TGTGCCAGCAGACGGGACAGGGTTGGCTACACCTTC. Full variable domain (missing parts from reference TRBV7-9 and TRBJ1-2): DTGVSQNPRHKITKRGQNVTFRCDPISEHNRLYWYRQTLGQGPEFLTYFQNEAQLEKSRLLSDRFSAERPKGSFSTLEIQRTEQGDSAMYLCASRRDRVGYTFGSGTRLTVV.

This clonotype was counted ten times or more. The chain is built from TRBV2 and TRBJ2-5; D is perhaps TRBD1 (6 bases). Germline CDR1 SNHLY, CDR2 FYNNEI. The CDR3 contains 13 residues. Trimming shortened V by 6 bases and J by 9 bases, and 17 bases separated the two germline ends. The CDR3 sequence is CASRVRTDGAQYF. The CDR3 coding sequence is TGTGCCAGCAGGGTACGGACAGACGGGGCCCAGTACTTC. Complete variable domain (other parts from reference TRBV2 and TRBJ2-5): EPEVTQTPSHQVTQMGQEVILRCVPISNHLYFYWYRQILGQKVEFLVSFYNNEISEKSEIFDDQFSVERPDGSNFTLKIRSTKLEDSAMYFCASRVRTDGAQYFGPGTRLLVL.

This clonotype was seen a few times. The chain has TRBV6-1 and TRBJ1-4; no reliable D call. The CDR3 loop spans 16 amino acids. The germline V gene has CDR1 MNHNS and CDR2 SASEGT. Between the trimmed V and J ends, which lost 4 bases and 6 bases, there was a span of 18 bases. This chain's CDR3 is CASSGRMRSQDEKLFF. The DNA for the CDR3 is TGTGCCAGCAGTGGGAGGATGCGGTCCCAGGATGAAAAACTGTTTTTT.

Regarding this clonotype: This clone may be a read error of a much larger clone one base away. The chain employs TRBV12-3 or TRBV12-4 and TRBJ1-2, with D perhaps TRBD1 (6 bases). The CDR3 covers 18 residues. CDR3 loop: CTSSLALTRGTRSYGYTF. The CDR3 DNA follows: TGTACCAGCAGTTTAGCGCTAACGAGGGGGACTCGTAGCTATGGCTACACCTTC.

This clonotype was observed many times. The V call is TRBV29-1, the J call TRBJ2-3; unclear D gene. The germline gives CDR1 SQVTM, CDR2 ANQGSEA. V lost 3 bases to trimming and J lost 2 bases, with 9 bases between them. The CDR3 is 13 residues long. The CDR3 bases are TGCAGCGTTGAGCCTGGGATCACAGATACGCAGTATTTT. Amino acid sequence: CSVEPGITDTQYF.

The chain joins TRBV6-2 or TRBV6-3 to TRBJ1-5; no clear D. The V gene's germline CDR1 is MNHEY and CDR2 SVGEGT. CDR3 size: 12 residues. V was shortened by 0 bases and J by 7 bases, with 4 bases between the two germline ends. DNA for the CDR3: TGTGCCAGCAGTTACTCGCTGCAGCCCCAGCATTTT. Translated, it gives CASSYSLQPQHF.

At least ten counts were recorded for this clonotype. This chain connects TRBV5-4 to TRBJ1-1; no clear D gene. The germline gives CDR1 SGHNT, CDR2 YYREEE (reference sequence). V was cut by 4 bases and J by 0 bases, with 16 bases left in between. The length of the CDR3 is 16 residues. This chain's CDR3 is CASSPPSYEVNTEAFF. CDR3 coding DNA: TGTGCCAGCAGCCCACCGTCATACGAAGTGAACACTGAAGCTTTCTTT.

There are many counts of this clonotype. The V and J genes are TRBV5-6 and TRBJ1-2, with a tentative D call TRBD1 (6 bases). CDR3 length equals 14 residues. Per germline, CDR1 SGHDT and CDR2 YYEEEE. Trimming shortened V by 2 bases and J by 4 bases, and 12 bases separated the two germline ends. This chain's CDR3 is CASSFSNRAYGYTF. The CDR3 bases are TGTGCCAGCAGCTTCTCCAACAGGGCCTATGGCTACACCTTC. The variable domain in full, completed from reference TRBV5-6 and TRBJ1-2, reads DAGVTQSPTHLIKTRGQQVTLRCSPKSGHDTVSWYQQALGQGPQFIFQYYEEEERQRGNFPDRFSGHQFPNYSSELNVNALLLGDSALYLCASSFSNRAYGYTFGSGTRLTVV.

This clonotype was observed at least ten times. In nucleotides, the CDR3 is TGCAGCGTTGGCCTCTCGGATACGCAGTATTTT. As protein: CSVGLSDTQYF. This rearrangement joins TRBV29-1 to TRBJ2-3; D not certain. This CDR3 contains 11 residues. Trimming cost V 4 bases and J 6 bases, with 8 bases left between them. Per the germline V gene, CDR1 is SQVTM and CDR2 is ANQGSEA.

The J gene is TRBJ2-5, the V gene TRBV18, with D perhaps TRBD1 (6 bases). Germline V gene lookup returns CDR1 KGHSH and CDR2 LQKENI. This CDR3 comprises 13 residues. The V end lost 3 bases, the J end lost 2 bases, and 7 bases lay between the germline ends. The CDR3 sequence is CASSPGQQETQYF. In DNA form, the CDR3 reads TGTGCCAGCTCACCCGGACAGCAAGAGACCCAGTACTTC.

This clonotype was found many times. The chain joins TRBV20-1 to TRBJ1-6; D gene uncertain. The V gene lost 5 bases and the J gene lost 7 bases, with 21 bases spanning the gap. Germline V gene lookup returns CDR1 DFQATT and CDR2 SNEGSKA (reference sequence). This CDR3 spans 16 amino acids. The CDR3 nucleotides are TGCAGTGCTCTCTCCACCGATTTGAGACCGAATTCACCCCTCCACTTT. This codes for CSALSTDLRPNSPLHF.

This clonotype was detected ten times or more. The rearrangement joins TRBV18 to TRBJ2-3; D is undetermined. The ends were cut back, 1 base at V and 5 bases at J, with 10 bases in the middle. The CDR3 is made up of 14 amino acids. Per the germline V gene, CDR1 is KGHSH and CDR2 is LQKENI. The CDR3: CASSPLNVQDTQYF. CDR3 coding DNA: TGTGCCAGCTCACCACTAAATGTACAAGATACGCAGTATTTT.